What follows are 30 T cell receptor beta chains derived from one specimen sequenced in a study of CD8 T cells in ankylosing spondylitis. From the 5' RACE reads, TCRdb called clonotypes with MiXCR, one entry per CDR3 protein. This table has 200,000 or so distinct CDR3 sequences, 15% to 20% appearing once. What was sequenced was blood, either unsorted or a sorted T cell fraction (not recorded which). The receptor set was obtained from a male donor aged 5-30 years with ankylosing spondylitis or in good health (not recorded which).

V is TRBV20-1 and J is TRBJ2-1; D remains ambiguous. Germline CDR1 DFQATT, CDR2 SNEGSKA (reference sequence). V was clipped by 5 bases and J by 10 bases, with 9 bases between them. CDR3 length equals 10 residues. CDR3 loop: CSASDEEQFF. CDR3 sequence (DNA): TGCAGTGCTTCGGACGAGGAGCAGTTCTTC.

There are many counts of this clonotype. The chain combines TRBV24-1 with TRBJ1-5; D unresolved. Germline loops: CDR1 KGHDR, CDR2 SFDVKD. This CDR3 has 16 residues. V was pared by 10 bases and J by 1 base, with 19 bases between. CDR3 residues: CATADISGPSNQPQHF. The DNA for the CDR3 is TGTGCCACGGCTGATATTAGTGGGCCAAGCAATCAGCCCCAGCATTTT.

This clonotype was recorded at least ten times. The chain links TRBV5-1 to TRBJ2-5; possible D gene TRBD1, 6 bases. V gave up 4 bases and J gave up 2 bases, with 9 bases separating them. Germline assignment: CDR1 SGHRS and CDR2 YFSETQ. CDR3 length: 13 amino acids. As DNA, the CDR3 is TGCGCCAGCAGCCGGGACAAGCAAGAGACCCAGTACTTC. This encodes CASSRDKQETQYF.

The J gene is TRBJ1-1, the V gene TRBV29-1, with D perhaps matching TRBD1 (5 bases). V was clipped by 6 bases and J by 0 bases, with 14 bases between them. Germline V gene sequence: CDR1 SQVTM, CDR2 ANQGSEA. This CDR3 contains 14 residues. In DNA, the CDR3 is TGCAGCGTAGAACGTACAGGCATGAACACTGAAGCTTTCTTT. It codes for CSVERTGMNTEAFF.

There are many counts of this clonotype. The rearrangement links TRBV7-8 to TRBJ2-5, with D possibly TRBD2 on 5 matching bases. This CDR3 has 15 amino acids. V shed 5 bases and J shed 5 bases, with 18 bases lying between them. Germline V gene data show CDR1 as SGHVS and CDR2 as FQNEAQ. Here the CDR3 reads CASSHSGSVPETQYF. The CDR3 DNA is TGTGCCAGCAGCCACTCCGGTAGCGTTCCCGAGACCCAGTACTTC.

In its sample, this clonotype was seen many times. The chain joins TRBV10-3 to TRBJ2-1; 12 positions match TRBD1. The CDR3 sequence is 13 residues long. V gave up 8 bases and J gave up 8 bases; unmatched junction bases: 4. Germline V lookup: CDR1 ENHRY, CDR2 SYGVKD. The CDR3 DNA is TGTGCCATCGCGGGACAGGGGGCCGATGAGCAGTTCTTC. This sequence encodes CAIAGQGADEQFF.

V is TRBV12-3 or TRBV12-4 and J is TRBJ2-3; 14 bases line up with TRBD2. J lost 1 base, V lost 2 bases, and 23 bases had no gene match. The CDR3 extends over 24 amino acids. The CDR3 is CASSLKKRPTGTSGRKGGTDTQYF. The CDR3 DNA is TGTGCCAGCAGTTTAAAGAAGCGACCTACCGGGACTAGCGGGAGAAAGGGAGGCACAGATACGCAGTATTTT.

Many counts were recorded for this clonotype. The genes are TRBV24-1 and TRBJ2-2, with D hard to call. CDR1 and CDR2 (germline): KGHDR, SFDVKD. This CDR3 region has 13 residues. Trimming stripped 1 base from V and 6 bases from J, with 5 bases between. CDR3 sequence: CATSDFSPGELFF. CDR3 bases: TGTGCCACCAGTGATTTCTCGCCCGGGGAGCTGTTTTTT.

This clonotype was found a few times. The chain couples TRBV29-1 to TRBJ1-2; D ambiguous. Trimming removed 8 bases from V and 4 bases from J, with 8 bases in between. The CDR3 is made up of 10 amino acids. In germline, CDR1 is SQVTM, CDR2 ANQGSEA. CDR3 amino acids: CSSYTYGYTF. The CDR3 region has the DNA TGCAGCAGCTACACCTATGGCTACACCTTC.

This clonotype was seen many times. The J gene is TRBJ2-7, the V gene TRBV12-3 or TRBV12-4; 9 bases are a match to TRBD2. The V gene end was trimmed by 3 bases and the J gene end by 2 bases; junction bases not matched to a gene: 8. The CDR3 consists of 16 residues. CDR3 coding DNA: TGTGCCAGCAGTTTGCCTACTAGCGGGCGTACCTACGAGCAGTACTTC. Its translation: CASSLPTSGRTYEQYF.

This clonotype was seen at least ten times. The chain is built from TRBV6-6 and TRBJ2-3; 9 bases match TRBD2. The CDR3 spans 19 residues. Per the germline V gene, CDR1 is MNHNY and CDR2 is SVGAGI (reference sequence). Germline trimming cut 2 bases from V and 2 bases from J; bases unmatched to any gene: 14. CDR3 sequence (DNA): TGTGCCAGCAGTTACACCCTGCCCGCTAGCGGGGAGAACACAGATACGCAGTATTTT. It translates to CASSYTLPASGENTDTQYF.

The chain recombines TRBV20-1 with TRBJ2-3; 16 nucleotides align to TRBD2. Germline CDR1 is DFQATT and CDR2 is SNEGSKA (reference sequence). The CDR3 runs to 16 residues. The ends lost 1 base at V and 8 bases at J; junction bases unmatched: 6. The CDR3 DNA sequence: TGCAGTGCTAGAGCGGGACTAGCGGGAGGGCCAGGTACGCAGTATTTT. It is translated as CSARAGLAGGPGTQYF.

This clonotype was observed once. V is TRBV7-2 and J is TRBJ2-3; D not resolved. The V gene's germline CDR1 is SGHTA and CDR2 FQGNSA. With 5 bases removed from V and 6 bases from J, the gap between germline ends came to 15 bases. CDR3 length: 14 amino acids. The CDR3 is CASSPTADHDTQYF. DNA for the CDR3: TGTGCCAGCAGCCCGACGGCGGACCACGATACGCAGTATTTT.

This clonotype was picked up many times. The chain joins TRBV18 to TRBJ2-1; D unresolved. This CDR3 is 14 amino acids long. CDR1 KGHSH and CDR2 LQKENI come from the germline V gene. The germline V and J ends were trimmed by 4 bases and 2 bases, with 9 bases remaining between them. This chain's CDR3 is CASSHSPPYNEQFF. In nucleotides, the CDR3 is TGTGCCAGCTCACATTCGCCCCCCTACAATGAGCAGTTCTTC.

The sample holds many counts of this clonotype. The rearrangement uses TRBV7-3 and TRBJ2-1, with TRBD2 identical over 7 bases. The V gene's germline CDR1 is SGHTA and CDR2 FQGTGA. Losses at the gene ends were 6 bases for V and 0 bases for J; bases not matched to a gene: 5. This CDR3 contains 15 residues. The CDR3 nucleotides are TGTGCCAGCAGTCCGCGGGGGACCTCCTACAATGAGCAGTTCTTC. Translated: CASSPRGTSYNEQFF.

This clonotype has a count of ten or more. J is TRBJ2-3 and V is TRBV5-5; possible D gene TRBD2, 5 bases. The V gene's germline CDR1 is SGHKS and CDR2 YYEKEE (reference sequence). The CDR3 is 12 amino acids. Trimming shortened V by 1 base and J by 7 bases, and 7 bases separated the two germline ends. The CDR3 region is CASSLPGNTQYF. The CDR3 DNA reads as TGTGCCAGCAGCTTGCCGGGGAATACGCAGTATTTT.

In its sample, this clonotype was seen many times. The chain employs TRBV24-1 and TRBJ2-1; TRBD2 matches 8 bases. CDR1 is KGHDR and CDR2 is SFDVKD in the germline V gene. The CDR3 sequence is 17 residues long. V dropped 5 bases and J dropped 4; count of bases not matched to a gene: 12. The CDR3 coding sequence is TGTGCCACCAGTGCCCCGGGAGGGGCGGGGACTTACAATGAGCAGTTCTTC. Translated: CATSAPGGAGTYNEQFF.

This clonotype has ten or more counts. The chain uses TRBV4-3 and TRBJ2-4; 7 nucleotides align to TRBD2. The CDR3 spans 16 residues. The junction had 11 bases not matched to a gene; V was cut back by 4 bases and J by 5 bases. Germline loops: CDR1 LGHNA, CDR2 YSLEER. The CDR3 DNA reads TGCGCCAGCAGCCGCCGTTGGGAGGGCCCGGAAAACATTCAGTACTTC. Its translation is CASSRRWEGPENIQYF.

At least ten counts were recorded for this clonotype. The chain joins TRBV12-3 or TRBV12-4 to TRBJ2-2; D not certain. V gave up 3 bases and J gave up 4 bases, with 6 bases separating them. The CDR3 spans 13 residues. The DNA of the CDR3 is TGTGCCAGCAGTTTTCTGGTCACCGGGGAGCTGTTTTTT. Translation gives CASSFLVTGELFF.

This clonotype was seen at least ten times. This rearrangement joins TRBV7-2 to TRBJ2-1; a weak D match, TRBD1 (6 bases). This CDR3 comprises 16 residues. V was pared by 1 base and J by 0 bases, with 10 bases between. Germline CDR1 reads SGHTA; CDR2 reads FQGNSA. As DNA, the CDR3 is TGTGCCAGCAGCTTAGTCGCCAGGGGCTCCTACAATGAGCAGTTCTTC. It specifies CASSLVARGSYNEQFF.

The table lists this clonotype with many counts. The CDR3 coding sequence is TGTGCCAGCAGTTCCGGGACAGGGTTCACCGGGGAGCTGTTTTTT. Protein: CASSSGTGFTGELFF. The chain employs TRBV12-3 or TRBV12-4 and TRBJ2-2; TRBD1 agrees at 9 bases. V was clipped by 4 bases and J by 4 bases; unmatched bases: 4. The CDR3 loop spans 15 amino acids.

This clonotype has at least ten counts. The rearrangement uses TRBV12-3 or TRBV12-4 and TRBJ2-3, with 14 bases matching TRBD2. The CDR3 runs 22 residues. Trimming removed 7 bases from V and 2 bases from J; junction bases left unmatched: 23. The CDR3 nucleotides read TGTGCCAGCACTCTTTACCGTCGTAGGGGACTAGCGGGAGTTCGGGCCACAGATACGCAGTATTTT. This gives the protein CASTLYRRRGLAGVRATDTQYF.

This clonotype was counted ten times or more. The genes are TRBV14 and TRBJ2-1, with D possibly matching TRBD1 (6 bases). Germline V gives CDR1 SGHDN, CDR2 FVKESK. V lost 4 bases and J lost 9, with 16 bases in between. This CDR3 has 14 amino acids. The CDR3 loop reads CASSPAGAYLEQFF. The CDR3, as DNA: TGTGCCAGCAGCCCGGCAGGGGCCTATCTTGAGCAGTTCTTC. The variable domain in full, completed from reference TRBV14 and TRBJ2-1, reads EAGVTQFPSHSVIEKGQTVTLRCDPISGHDNLYWYRRVMGKEIKFLLHFVKESKQDESGMPNNRFLAERTGGTYSTLKVQPAELEDSGVYFCASSPAGAYLEQFFGPGTRLTVL.

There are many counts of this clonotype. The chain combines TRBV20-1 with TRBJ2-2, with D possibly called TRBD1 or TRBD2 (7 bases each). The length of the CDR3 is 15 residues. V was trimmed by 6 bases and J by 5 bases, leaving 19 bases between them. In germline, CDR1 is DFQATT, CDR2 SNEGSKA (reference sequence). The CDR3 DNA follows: TGCAGTGCCGATTCAGGGGGGGGGAGAACCGGGGAGCTGTTTTTT. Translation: CSADSGGGRTGELFF.

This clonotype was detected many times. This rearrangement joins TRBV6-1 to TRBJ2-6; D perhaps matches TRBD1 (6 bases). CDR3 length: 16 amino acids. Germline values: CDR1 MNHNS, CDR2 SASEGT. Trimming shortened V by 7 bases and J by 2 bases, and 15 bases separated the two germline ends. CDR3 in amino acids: CASKDRAGTGANVLTF. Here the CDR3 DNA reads TGTGCCAGCAAGGACAGAGCCGGTACTGGGGCCAACGTCCTGACTTTC.

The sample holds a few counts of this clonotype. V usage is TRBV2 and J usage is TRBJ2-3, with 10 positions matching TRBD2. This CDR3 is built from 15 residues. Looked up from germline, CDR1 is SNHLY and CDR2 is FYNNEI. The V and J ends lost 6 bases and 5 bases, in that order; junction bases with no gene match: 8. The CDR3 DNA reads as TGTGCCAGCAGCCTTCTAGCGGGAGCGGTAGATACGCAGTATTTT. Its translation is CASSLLAGAVDTQYF.

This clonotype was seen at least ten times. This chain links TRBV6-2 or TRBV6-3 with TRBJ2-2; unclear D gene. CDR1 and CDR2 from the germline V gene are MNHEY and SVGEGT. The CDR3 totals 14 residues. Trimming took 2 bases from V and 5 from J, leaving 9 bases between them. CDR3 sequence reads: CASSYGVQTGELFF. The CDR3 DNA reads TGTGCCAGCAGTTACGGGGTTCAGACCGGGGAGCTGTTTTTT.

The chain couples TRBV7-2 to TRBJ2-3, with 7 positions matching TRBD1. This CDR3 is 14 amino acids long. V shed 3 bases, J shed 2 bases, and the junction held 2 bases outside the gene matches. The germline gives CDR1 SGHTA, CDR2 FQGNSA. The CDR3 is CASSFQGDTDTQYF. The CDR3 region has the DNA TGTGCCAGCAGCTTTCAGGGGGACACAGATACGCAGTATTTT.

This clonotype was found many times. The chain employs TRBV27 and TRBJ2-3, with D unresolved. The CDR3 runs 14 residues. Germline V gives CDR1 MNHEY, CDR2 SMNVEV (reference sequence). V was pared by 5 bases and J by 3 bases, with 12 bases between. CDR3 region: CASSVGVFTDTQYF. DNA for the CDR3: TGTGCCAGCAGTGTAGGAGTATTTACAGATACGCAGTATTTT.

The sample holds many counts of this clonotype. DNA for the CDR3: TGCAGTGCTAGTAGGTTAGAGGGCAGCTCCTACAATGAGCAGTTCTTC. It translates to CSASRLEGSSYNEQFF. The chain uses TRBV20-1 and TRBJ2-1, with TRBD2 as a possible D gene (5 bases). Germline-derived CDR1 and CDR2 are DFQATT and SNEGSKA (reference sequence). The CDR3 has 16 amino acids. V dropped 3 bases and J dropped 0 bases, with 15 bases sitting between them.